This T cell receptor beta chain was obtained from a study of human T cells and chemical hapten exposure. This clonotype was picked up a small number of times. Its specificity is unknown. The time point: pre-sensitization, week 0. Indicated treatment: therapeutic diphenylcyclopropenone sensitization with weekly scalp DPC. The study extracted total RNA from unfractionated whole blood. Patches went on only after blood had been drawn each time. V lost 5 bases to trimming and J lost 4 bases, with 11 bases between them. There are 13 residues in the CDR3. Germline values: CDR1 SGHTA, CDR2 FQGTGA. Attachment of unique molecular identifiers to individual cDNA molecules was performed in the library. MiXCR, applied by TCRdb to the RACE reads, yields one record per CDR3 protein. Altogether over 50,000 distinct CDR3 sequences are present, approximately 9.6% being singletons, with the ten largest covering 9.6%. Study-level results: The study found expanded TCRs formed significantly more large CDR3 similarity clusters than controls. The study found that DPC sensitization did not change TCRs above 1 in 1000 frequency.

The chain links TRBV7-3 to TRBJ1-1; D uncertain. The starting material was whole blood, obtained in connection with sensitization to the hapten diphenylcyclopropenone (DPC). The receptor comes from a woman in her thirties with alopecia areata. Some clones in this sample may be carry-over from other donors' samples. CDR3 sequence reads: CASSTQGSTEAFF. The CDR3 region has the DNA TGTGCCAGCAGCACCCAAGGGAGCACTGAAGCTTTCTTT.